The 12 T cell receptor beta chains presented below share a single source sample, sequenced in a study of blood T cell repertoires in COVID-19. Produced via immunoSEQ multiplex PCR; TCRdb's table is partial and in-frame only. The sample holds approximately 290,000 clones, 89% seen once. The material sequenced was peripheral blood. The receptors stem from a woman in her twenties or thirties with COVID-19, enrolled during active disease.

J is TRBJ2-7 and V is TRBV10-3, with a possible D match to TRBD1 (6 bases). Germline loops: CDR1 ENHRY, CDR2 SYGVKD. This CDR3 region has 12 residues. Trimming took 8 bases from V and 2 from J, leaving 10 bases between them. CDR3 DNA: TGTGCCATCCGGACAGAGGCCTACGAGCAGTACTTC. Translation: CAIRTEAYEQYF.

This chain joins TRBV9 and TRBJ1-2; the match to TRBD1 covers 8 bases. V gave up 0 bases and J gave up 7 bases; unmatched junction bases: 8. This CDR3 is built from 15 residues. CDR1 SGDLS and CDR2 YYNGEE come from the germline V gene. The CDR3 region has the DNA TGTGCCAGCAGCGTAGAGGGCAGGGGGCTCGGTGGCTACACCTTC. It translates to CASSVEGRGLGGYTF.

J is TRBJ2-5 and V is TRBV11-2; D is ambiguous. V was trimmed by 4 bases and J by 2 bases, leaving 11 bases between them. The CDR3 length is 14 residues. Germline CDR1 and CDR2: SGHAT and FQNNGV. DNA of the CDR3: TGTGCCAGCAGCTCAAGACATTTACAAGAGACCCAGTACTTC. The encoded protein is CASSSRHLQETQYF.

Written as DNA, the CDR3 is TGCGCCAGCAGCTTTGGGACAGGCTACGAGCAGTACTTC. Its translation is CASSFGTGYEQYF. The chain joins TRBV5-1 to TRBJ2-7, with TRBD1 matching 8 bases. This CDR3 contains 13 residues. Germline values: CDR1 SGHRS, CDR2 YFSETQ. V shed 2 bases and J 3 bases; nucleotides not matched to a gene: 1.

This clone was seen a single time. V usage is TRBV7-9 and J usage is TRBJ1-6, with 7 nucleotides matching TRBD1. The CDR3 sequence is 14 residues long. Germline values: CDR1 SEHNR, CDR2 FQNEAQ (reference sequence). The ends lost 5 bases at V and 8 bases at J; junction bases unmatched: 6. CDR3 bases: TGTGCCAGCAGCCACGGACAGGAGTATTCACCCCTCCACTTT. Its translation: CASSHGQEYSPLHF.

The chain couples TRBV10-1 to TRBJ2-1; D call uncertain. Germline-derived CDR1 and CDR2 are WNHNN and SYGVQD (reference sequence). Between the trimmed V and J ends, which lost 2 bases and 11 bases, there was a span of 22 bases. This CDR3 has 16 amino acids. The DNA for the CDR3 is TGCGCCAGCAGTGAGACGGTGGGCCCTCCTACAATGAAGCAGTTCTTC. It codes for CASSETVGPPTMKQFF.

The chain employs TRBV24-1 and TRBJ1-5, with a possible D match to TRBD1 (6 bases). V gave up 3 bases and J gave up 4 bases, with 9 bases separating them. The CDR3 has 14 residues. Germline V lookup: CDR1 KGHDR, CDR2 SFDVKD. The CDR3 region is CATSDRQGNQPQHF. In nucleotides, the CDR3 is TGTGCCACCAGTGATAGGCAGGGGAATCAGCCCCAGCATTTT.

The chain recombines TRBV5-1 with TRBJ2-4; perhaps TRBD2 as D (6 bases). V was pared by 0 bases and J by 1 base, with 11 bases between. The CDR3 runs 16 residues. Germline-derived CDR1 and CDR2 are SGHRS and YFSETQ. The CDR3 region has the DNA TGCGCCAGCAGCTTGGTGCGTCGGGGGGCCAAAAACATTCAGTACTTC. It codes for CASSLVRRGAKNIQYF.

J is TRBJ1-1 and V is TRBV5-4, with D possibly matching TRBD1 (6 bases). The V and J ends lost 4 bases and 7 bases respectively, with 20 bases between them. The CDR3 consists of 15 residues. Germline assignment: CDR1 SGHNT and CDR2 YYREEE (reference sequence). The CDR3 region is CASSLGGNRAHEAFF. DNA of the CDR3: TGTGCCAGCAGCCTGGGGGGTAACAGGGCACATGAAGCTTTCTTT.

The chain links TRBV5-6 to TRBJ1-5; D perhaps matches TRBD1 (5 bases). Trimming stripped 0 bases from V and 7 bases from J, with 17 bases between. CDR3 length: 16 residues. The germline CDR1 and CDR2 sequences are SGHDT and YYEEEE. This CDR3 reads CASSLGGVALSQPQHF. The CDR3 DNA reads TGTGCCAGCAGCTTGGGGGGGGTTGCATTAAGCCAGCCCCAGCATTTT.

This chain links TRBV5-6 with TRBJ2-7, with 10 bases matching TRBD1. This CDR3 comprises 14 residues. Per the germline V gene, CDR1 is SGHDT and CDR2 is YYEEEE. After removal of 3 bases from V and 2 bases from J, the junction contained 2 bases not matched to a gene. This chain's CDR3 is CASSSGTGAYEQYF. The DNA of the CDR3 is TGTGCCAGCAGCTCCGGGACAGGGGCCTACGAGCAGTACTTC.

This chain links TRBV19 with TRBJ1-6; D remains ambiguous. The CDR3 consists of 14 residues. Trimming stripped 7 bases from V and 4 bases from J, with 11 bases between. Germline loops: CDR1 LNHDA, CDR2 SQIVND (reference sequence). CDR3 in DNA: TGTGCCAGTAACGTGGGCAGATATAATTCACCCCTCCACTTT. It encodes CASNVGRYNSPLHF.